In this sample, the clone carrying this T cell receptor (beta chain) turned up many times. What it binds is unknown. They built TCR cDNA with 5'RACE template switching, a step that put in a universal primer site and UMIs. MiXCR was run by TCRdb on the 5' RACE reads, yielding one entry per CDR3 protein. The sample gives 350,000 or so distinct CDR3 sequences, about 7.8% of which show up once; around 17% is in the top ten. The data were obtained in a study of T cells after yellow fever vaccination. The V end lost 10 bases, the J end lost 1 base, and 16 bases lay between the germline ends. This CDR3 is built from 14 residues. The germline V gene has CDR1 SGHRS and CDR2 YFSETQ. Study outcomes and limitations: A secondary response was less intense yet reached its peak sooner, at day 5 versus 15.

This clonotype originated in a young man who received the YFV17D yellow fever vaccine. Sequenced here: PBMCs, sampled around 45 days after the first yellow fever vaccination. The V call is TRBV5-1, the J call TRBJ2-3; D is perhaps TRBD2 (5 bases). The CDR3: CAAQRETGTDTQYF. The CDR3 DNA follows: TGCGCCGCTCAAAGGGAGACGGGCACAGATACGCAGTATTTT. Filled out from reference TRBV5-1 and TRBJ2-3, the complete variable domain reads KAGVTQTPRYLIKTRGQQVTLSCSPISGHRSVSWYQQTPGQGLQFLFEYFSETQRNKGNFPGRFSGRQFSNSRSEMNVSTLELGDSALYLCAAQRETGTDTQYFGPGTRLTVL.